This TCR beta chain was recorded in a study of neurological immune-mediated disorders. In Maryland, USA, blood bank volunteers were the healthy controls. Unsorted libraries were generated from 2 million PBMCs. These cells had been stored in RNAlater at -80 C. The CDR3 contains 17 residues. Germline values: CDR1 DFQATT, CDR2 SNEGSKA (reference sequence). The ends were cut back, 1 base at V and 0 bases at J, with 13 bases in the middle. This clonotype was seen at least ten times. Its antigen remains unknown. Synthesis of cDNA was accomplished via 5'RACE employing 10-nucleotide random UMIs. One entry per CDR3 protein, called by TCRdb with MiXCR from the 5' RACE reads. The sample consists of fewer than 35,000 distinct CDR3 sequences, approximately 4.4% of them appearing once. Study-level points and caveats: The expanded clones of different subjects shared no CDR3 amino acid sequences (suggesting private repertoires in all groups).

The chain has TRBV20-1 and TRBJ1-6, with D perhaps matching TRBD1 (5 bases). What was sequenced was PBMCs. The clonotype originates from a man aged 18 to 29 in good health. The CDR3 protein is CSARGDSKSSYNSPLHF. The CDR3 DNA sequence: TGCAGTGCTAGAGGGGACTCAAAGAGCTCCTATAATTCACCCCTCCACTTT.